The 17 T cell receptor beta chains listed next were all sequenced from one sample in a study of shared clonotypes between healthy human individuals. Clones were sequenced by immunoSEQ multiplex PCR, and TCRdb holds only the in-frame ones, with some missing. This sample carries some 2,500,000 clones, 92% of them seen once, and the ten largest clones take 0.37%. The sequenced sample consisted of naive CD4+ T cells from PBMCs. Subset defined: CD45RA+ positively selected. All receptors derive from a young man in good health. Some clones in this sample may be carry-over from other donors' samples.

This rearrangement joins TRBV27 to TRBJ2-5; 7 nucleotides line up with TRBD1. The V segment lost 4 bases and the J segment 6 bases; nucleotides outside the gene matches: 11. Germline loops: CDR1 MNHEY, CDR2 SMNVEV (reference sequence). This CDR3 is built from 15 residues. The CDR3 sequence: CASSSLDRAWKTQYF. The CDR3 DNA sequence: TGTGCCAGCAGTTCTCTCGACAGGGCGTGGAAGACCCAGTACTTC.

CDR3 in DNA: TGTGCCAGCAGCCCGGACTGGCAAGAGACCCAGTACTTC. Translated: CASSPDWQETQYF. V gene TRBV7-6 combines with J gene TRBJ2-5, with D possibly matching TRBD2 (5 bases). CDR1 and CDR2 from the germline V gene are SGHVS and FNYEAQ. Trimming stripped 5 bases from V and 2 bases from J, with 9 bases between. CDR3 length: 13 residues.

This chain connects TRBV5-4 to TRBJ2-5; 9 bases are shared with TRBD2. The CDR3 is 16 amino acids. Germline lookup yields CDR1 SGHNT and CDR2 YYREEE (reference sequence). With V trimmed by 4 bases and J by 5 bases, 12 bases remained unmatched. CDR3 loop: CASSPGSGRLGETQYF. The CDR3 DNA is TGTGCCAGCAGCCCTGGGAGCGGGAGGTTGGGGGAGACCCAGTACTTC. The full variable domain, completed using reference TRBV5-4 and TRBJ2-5, is ETGVTQSPTHLIKTRGQQVTLRCSSQSGHNTVSWYQQALGQGPQFIFQYYREEENGRGNFPPRFSGLQFPNYSSELNVNALELDDSALYLCASSPGSGRLGETQYFGPGTRLLVL.

This clone was counted a single time. The chain joins TRBV19 to TRBJ2-3; 9 bases line up with TRBD2. Trimming removed 6 bases from V and 4 bases from J; junction bases left unmatched: 11. CDR1 is LNHDA and CDR2 is SQIVND in the germline V gene (reference sequence). The CDR3 contains 16 residues. The CDR3 nucleotides read TGTGCCAGTAGCCCGGCGCGGGAGGGCCTCCCAGATACGCAGTATTTT. It is translated as CASSPAREGLPDTQYF.

The chain is built from TRBV28 and TRBJ1-2; a weak D match, TRBD1 (5 bases). Germline values: CDR1 MDHEN, CDR2 SYDVKM. The CDR3 runs 14 residues. Trimming took 5 bases from V and 6 from J, leaving 16 bases between them. The CDR3 is CASSLPQRGDGYTF. In DNA form, the CDR3 reads TGTGCCAGCAGTCTACCACAGAGGGGAGATGGCTACACCTTC.

This chain uses TRBV4-3 with TRBJ2-1; 11 bases match TRBD2. The germline gives CDR1 LGHNA, CDR2 YSLEER. Trimming cost V 0 bases and J 4 bases; bases outside gene matches: 8. CDR3 length equals 18 residues. CDR3 coding DNA: TGCGCCAGCAGCCAAGAACCTAGCGGGAGGAGAGGGTACAATGAGCAGTTCTTC. It codes for CASSQEPSGRRGYNEQFF.

Regarding this clone: Other nucleotide sequences in the sample specify the same CDR3. The V and J genes are TRBV5-8 and TRBJ1-2; D is unclear. Trimming pared 5 bases from V and 0 bases from J, leaving 14 bases between. Germline assignment: CDR1 SGHTS and CDR2 YDEGEE. The CDR3 is 15 amino acids. In DNA form, the CDR3 reads TGTGCCAGCAGGGCCGTCCAGATTCCTAACTATGGCTACACCTTC. Protein sequence: CASRAVQIPNYGYTF. Complete variable domain (other parts from reference TRBV5-8 and TRBJ1-2): EAGVTQSPTHLIKTRGQQATLRCSPISGHTSVYWYQQALGLGLQFLLWYDEGEERNRGNFPPRFSGRQFPNYSSELNVNALELEDSALYLCASRAVQIPNYGYTFGSGTRLTVV.

The rearrangement uses TRBV7-9 and TRBJ1-1; a weak D match, TRBD1 (5 bases). The V end lost 1 base, the J end lost 7 bases, and 10 bases lay between the germline ends. This CDR3 is 13 amino acids long. Germline lookup yields CDR1 SEHNR and CDR2 FQNEAQ (reference sequence). CDR3 sequence (DNA): TGTGCCAGCAGCTTAGATTGGGGCGATGAAGCTTTCTTT. Translation gives CASSLDWGDEAFF.

A remark on this clone: The same CDR3 can be traced to other DNA sequences in this sample. This chain links TRBV5-1 with TRBJ2-5; the match to TRBD1 covers 7 bases. This CDR3 is 15 amino acids long. Germline trimming cut 0 bases from V and 4 bases from J; bases unmatched to any gene: 6. Germline V lookup: CDR1 SGHRS, CDR2 YFSETQ. Here the CDR3 reads CASSLAGGVGETQYF. The CDR3 DNA sequence: TGCGCCAGCAGCTTGGCAGGGGGAGTGGGAGAGACCCAGTACTTC.

The rearrangement joins TRBV5-8 to TRBJ2-5; D could derive from TRBD1 or TRBD2 (5 bases each). V lost 4 bases to trimming and J lost 1 base, with 14 bases between them. The CDR3 loop spans 15 amino acids. CDR1 and CDR2 (germline): SGHTS, YDEGEE. The CDR3 bases are TGTGCCAGCAGCGGTGGGACGACCGTCCAAGAGACCCAGTACTTC. Translation gives CASSGGTTVQETQYF. The complete variable domain, with remaining parts taken from reference TRBV5-8 and TRBJ2-5, reads EAGVTQSPTHLIKTRGQQATLRCSPISGHTSVYWYQQALGLGLQFLLWYDEGEERNRGNFPPRFSGRQFPNYSSELNVNALELEDSALYLCASSGGTTVQETQYFGPGTRLLVL.

This clone was observed a single time. V gene TRBV9 combines with J gene TRBJ2-5; 9 nucleotides agree with TRBD2. Germline CDR1 is SGDLS and CDR2 is YYNGEE. Trimming cost V 5 bases and J 4 bases; bases outside gene matches: 21. The CDR3 is 19 residues long. DNA of the CDR3: TGTGCCAGCAGTCTGGTAGGGCGGGAGGGCCCAAGGGTGTCAGAGACCCAGTACTTC. It is translated as CASSLVGREGPRVSETQYF.

The chain recombines TRBV7-2 with TRBJ1-2; the match to TRBD1 covers 7 bases. V lost 3 bases and J lost 6; bases outside the gene matches: 10. The V gene's germline CDR1 is SGHTA and CDR2 FQGNSA. This CDR3 has 15 amino acids. In DNA, the CDR3 is TGTGCCAGCAGCTTGATATACCCGACAGGGAATGGCTACACCTTC. As protein: CASSLIYPTGNGYTF.

The V gene is TRBV5-1, the J gene TRBJ1-2; D possibly corresponds to TRBD1 (5 bases). The CDR3 consists of 16 residues. Trimming took off 1 base at V and 0 bases at J, with 13 bases between the two ends. CDR1 is SGHRS, CDR2 YFSETQ, per germline. The CDR3 nucleotides are TGCGCCAGCAGCTTGCAGCCGGGACGGACTAACTATGGCTACACCTTC. It translates to CASSLQPGRTNYGYTF. Full variable domain (outside the CDR3, taken from reference TRBV5-1 and TRBJ1-2): KAGVTQTPRYLIKTRGQQVTLSCSPISGHRSVSWYQQTPGQGLQFLFEYFSETQRNKGNFPGRFSGRQFSNSRSEMNVSTLELGDSALYLCASSLQPGRTNYGYTFGSGTRLTVV.

The chain uses TRBV30 and TRBJ2-6; D is perhaps TRBD2 (6 bases). The CDR3 covers 14 residues. Germline lookup yields CDR1 GTSNPN and CDR2 SVGIG (reference sequence). V was clipped by 0 bases and J by 6 bases, with 9 bases between them. The CDR3 bases are TGTGCCTGGAGTGTACTAGCAAAGGCCAACGTCCTGACTTTC. It is translated as CAWSVLAKANVLTF.

The chain has TRBV7-8 and TRBJ2-7; 8 bases map to TRBD1. The CDR3 sequence is 13 residues long. V dropped 5 bases and J dropped 2; count of bases not matched to a gene: 2. Germline values: CDR1 SGHVS, CDR2 FQNEAQ. As DNA, the CDR3 is TGTGCCAGCAGCCGGGACAGGCCCTACGAGCAGTACTTC. It encodes CASSRDRPYEQYF.

The rearrangement uses TRBV2 and TRBJ1-5, with D unresolved. This CDR3 is 14 amino acids long. The ends were cut back, 4 bases at V and 2 bases at J, with 9 bases in the middle. Germline V gene data show CDR1 as SNHLY and CDR2 as FYNNEI. CDR3 sequence (DNA): TGTGCCAGCAGTGGGGGAGAGGGCAATCAGCCCCAGCATTTT. It translates to CASSGGEGNQPQHF.

The chain couples TRBV6-5 to TRBJ1-2, with D unresolved. This CDR3 is 16 amino acids long. V dropped 0 bases and J dropped 3 bases, with 14 bases sitting between them. Germline values: CDR1 MNHEY, CDR2 SVGAGI. The CDR3 reads CASSYSKAQKYYGYTF. Here the CDR3 DNA reads TGTGCCAGCAGTTACTCAAAGGCCCAGAAGTACTATGGCTACACCTTC.